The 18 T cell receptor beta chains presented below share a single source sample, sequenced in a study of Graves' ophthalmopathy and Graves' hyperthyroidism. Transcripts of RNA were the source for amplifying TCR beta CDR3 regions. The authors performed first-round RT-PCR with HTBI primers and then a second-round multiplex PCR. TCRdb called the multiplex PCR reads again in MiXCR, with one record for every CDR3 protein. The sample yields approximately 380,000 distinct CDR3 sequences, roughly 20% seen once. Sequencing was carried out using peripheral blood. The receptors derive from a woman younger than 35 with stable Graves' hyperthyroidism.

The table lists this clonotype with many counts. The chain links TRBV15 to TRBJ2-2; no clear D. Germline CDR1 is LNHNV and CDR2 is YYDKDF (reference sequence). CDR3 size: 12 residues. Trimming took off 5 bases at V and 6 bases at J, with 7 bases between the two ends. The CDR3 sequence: CATSLLSGELFF. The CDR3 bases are TGTGCCACCAGCTTACTCTCCGGGGAGCTGTTTTTT.

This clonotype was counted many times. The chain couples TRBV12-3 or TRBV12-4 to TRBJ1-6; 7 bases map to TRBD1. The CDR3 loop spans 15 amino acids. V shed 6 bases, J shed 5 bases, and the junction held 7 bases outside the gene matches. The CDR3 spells CASRPRRGDNSPLHF. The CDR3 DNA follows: TGTGCCAGCAGACCTCGCAGGGGGGATAATTCACCCCTCCACTTT.

The CDR3 reads CASSYSRRANTEAFF. CDR3 coding DNA: TGTGCCAGCAGTTACTCTCGGCGGGCGAACACTGAAGCTTTCTTT. The rearrangement uses TRBV6-5 and TRBJ1-1, with no clear D. The CDR3 spans 15 residues. Germline CDR1 MNHEY, CDR2 SVGAGI. The V end lost 0 bases, the J end lost 1 base, and 9 bases lay between the germline ends.

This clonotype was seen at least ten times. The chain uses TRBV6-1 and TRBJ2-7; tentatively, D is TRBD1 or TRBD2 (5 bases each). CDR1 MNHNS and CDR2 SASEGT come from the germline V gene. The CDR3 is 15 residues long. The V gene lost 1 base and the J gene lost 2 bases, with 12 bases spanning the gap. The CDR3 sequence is CASSEEGPPAYEQYF. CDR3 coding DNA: TGTGCCAGCAGTGAAGAGGGACCGCCGGCCTACGAGCAGTACTTC.

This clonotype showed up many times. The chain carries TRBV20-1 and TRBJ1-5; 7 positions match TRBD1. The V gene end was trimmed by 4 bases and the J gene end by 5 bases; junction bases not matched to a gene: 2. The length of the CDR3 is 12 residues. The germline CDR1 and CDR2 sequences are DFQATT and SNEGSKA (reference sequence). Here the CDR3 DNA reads TGCAGTGCTATGGGGACAGATCAGCCCCAGCATTTT. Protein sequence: CSAMGTDQPQHF.

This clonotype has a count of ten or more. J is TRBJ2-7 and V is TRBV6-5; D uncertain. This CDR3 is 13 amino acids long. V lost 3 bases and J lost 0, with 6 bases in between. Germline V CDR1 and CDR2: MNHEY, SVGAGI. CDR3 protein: CASSYAASYEQYF. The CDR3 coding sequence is TGTGCCAGCAGTTATGCGGCCTCCTACGAGCAGTACTTC.

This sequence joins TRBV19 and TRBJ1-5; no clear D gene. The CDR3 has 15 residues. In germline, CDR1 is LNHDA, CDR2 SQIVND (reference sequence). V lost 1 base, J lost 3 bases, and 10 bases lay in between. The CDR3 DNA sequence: TGTGCCAGTAGTATAGGATGGGTGTTCAATCAGCCCCAGCATTTT. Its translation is CASSIGWVFNQPQHF.

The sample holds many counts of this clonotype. This CDR3 is CASSGWGGSTEAFF. Written as DNA, the CDR3 is TGTGCCAGCAGTGGCTGGGGGGGGAGCACTGAAGCTTTCTTT. The J gene is TRBJ1-1, the V gene TRBV6-1, with a possible D match to TRBD1 (5 bases). Germline loops: CDR1 MNHNS, CDR2 SASEGT. V was clipped by 4 bases and J by 4 bases, with 13 bases between them. This CDR3 is built from 14 residues.

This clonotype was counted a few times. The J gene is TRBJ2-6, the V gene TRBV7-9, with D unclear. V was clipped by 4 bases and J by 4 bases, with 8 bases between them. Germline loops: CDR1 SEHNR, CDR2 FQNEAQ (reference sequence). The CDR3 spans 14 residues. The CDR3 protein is CASSSGFGANVLTF. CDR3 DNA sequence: TGTGCCAGCAGCTCTGGGTTCGGGGCCAACGTCCTGACTTTC.

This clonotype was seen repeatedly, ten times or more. The chain's CDR3 is CASSLGTGGAGWLQPQHF. DNA of the CDR3: TGTGCCAGCAGTTTGGGGACCGGAGGGGCAGGGTGGCTTCAGCCCCAGCATTTT. V and J are TRBV6-5 and TRBJ1-5, with D maybe TRBD1 (5 bases). Trimming took 4 bases from V and 6 from J, leaving 25 bases between them. CDR1 and CDR2 (germline): MNHEY, SVGAGI. CDR3 length: 18 amino acids.

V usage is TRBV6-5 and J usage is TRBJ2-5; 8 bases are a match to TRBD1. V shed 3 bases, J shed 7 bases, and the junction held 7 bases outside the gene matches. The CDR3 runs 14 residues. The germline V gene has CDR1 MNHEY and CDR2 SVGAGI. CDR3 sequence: CASSYMSQGGTQYF. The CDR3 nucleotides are TGTGCCAGCAGTTATATGTCACAGGGGGGGACCCAGTACTTC.

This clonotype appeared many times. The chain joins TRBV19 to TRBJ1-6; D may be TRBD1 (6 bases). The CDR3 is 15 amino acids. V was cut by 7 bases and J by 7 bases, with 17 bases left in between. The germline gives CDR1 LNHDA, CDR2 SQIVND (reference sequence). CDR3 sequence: CASTAERGRNSPLHF. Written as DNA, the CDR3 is TGTGCCAGTACCGCCGAGAGGGGGAGGAATTCACCCCTCCACTTT.

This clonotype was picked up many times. CDR3 nucleotides: TGTGCCAGCAGCTCCGGGGGGATTCTTGGGGCCAACGTCCTGACTTTC. This sequence encodes CASSSGGILGANVLTF. The chain uses TRBV7-3 and TRBJ2-6, with 7 bases that match TRBD2. CDR3 length equals 16 residues. The V and J ends lost 4 bases and 3 bases, in that order; junction bases with no gene match: 6. Germline-derived CDR1 and CDR2 are SGHTA and FQGTGA.

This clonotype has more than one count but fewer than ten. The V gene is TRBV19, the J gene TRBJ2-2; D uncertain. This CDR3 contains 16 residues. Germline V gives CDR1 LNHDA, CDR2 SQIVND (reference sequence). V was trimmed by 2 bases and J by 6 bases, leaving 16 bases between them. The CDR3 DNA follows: TGTGCCAGTAGTATACCCCAGCGACCCGGGTCCGGGGAGCTGTTTTTT. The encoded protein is CASSIPQRPGSGELFF. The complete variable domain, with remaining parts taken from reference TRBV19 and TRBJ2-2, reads DGGITQSPKYLFRKEGQNVTLSCEQNLNHDAMYWYRQDPGQGLRLIYYSQIVNDFQKGDIAEGYSVSREKKESFPLTVTSAQKNPTAFYLCASSIPQRPGSGELFFGEGSRLTVL.

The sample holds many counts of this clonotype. Here the CDR3 DNA reads TGCGCCAGCAGCTTGGATCCAGGGGCCAATCAGCCCCAGCATTTT. Its protein product is CASSLDPGANQPQHF. The V call is TRBV5-1, the J call TRBJ1-5; D is perhaps TRBD1 (6 bases). Germline assignment: CDR1 SGHRS and CDR2 YFSETQ. Trimming removed 0 bases at V and 3 bases at J, with 10 bases between. There are 15 residues in the CDR3.

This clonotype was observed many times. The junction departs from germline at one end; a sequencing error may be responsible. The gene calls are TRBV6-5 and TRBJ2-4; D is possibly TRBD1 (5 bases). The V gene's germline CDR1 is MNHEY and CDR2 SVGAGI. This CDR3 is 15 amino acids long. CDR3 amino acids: CASSYGSQGADIKYF. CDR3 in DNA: TGTGCCAGCAGTTACGGGTCTCAAGGGGCTGACATTAAGTACTTC.

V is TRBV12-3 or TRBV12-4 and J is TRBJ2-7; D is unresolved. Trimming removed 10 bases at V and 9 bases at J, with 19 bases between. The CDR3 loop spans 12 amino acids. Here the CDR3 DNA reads TGTGCCACCTCTTGGGGTGGGTCTAGGCAGTACTTC. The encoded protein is CATSWGGSRQYF.

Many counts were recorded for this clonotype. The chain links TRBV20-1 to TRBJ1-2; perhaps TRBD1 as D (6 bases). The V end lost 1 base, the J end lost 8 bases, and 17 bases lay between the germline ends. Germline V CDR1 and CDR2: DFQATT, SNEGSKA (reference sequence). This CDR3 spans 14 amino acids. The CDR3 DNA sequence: TGCAGTGCTAGAGCAGGGGTGTATGGTTACGGCTACACCTTC. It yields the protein CSARAGVYGYGYTF.